This record concerns one T cell receptor (beta chain) sequence. Beta-chain TCR CDR3 regions were amplified from RNA transcripts. Amplification began with first-round RT-PCR using HTBI primers, then second-round multiplex PCR was performed. TCRdb processed the multiplex PCR reads anew with MiXCR; each CDR3 protein has one entry. The sample shows about 220,000 distinct CDR3 sequences, roughly 21% of them seen only once. This CDR3 region has 14 residues. V lost 6 bases and J lost 1, with 10 bases in between. The PBMCs were taken from approximately 9 ml of fresh peripheral blood. The data are from a study of Graves' ophthalmopathy and Graves' hyperthyroidism.

Sequenced material: peripheral blood. V gene TRBV12-3 or TRBV12-4 combines with J gene TRBJ1-5; the D gene is possibly TRBD1 (5 bases). This sequence originates from a woman in her fifties or sixties with Graves' ophthalmopathy. The CDR3 DNA reads TGTGCCAGCAGACGGTGGGGGAGCAATCAGCCCCAGCATTTT. This sequence encodes CASRRWGSNQPQHF.